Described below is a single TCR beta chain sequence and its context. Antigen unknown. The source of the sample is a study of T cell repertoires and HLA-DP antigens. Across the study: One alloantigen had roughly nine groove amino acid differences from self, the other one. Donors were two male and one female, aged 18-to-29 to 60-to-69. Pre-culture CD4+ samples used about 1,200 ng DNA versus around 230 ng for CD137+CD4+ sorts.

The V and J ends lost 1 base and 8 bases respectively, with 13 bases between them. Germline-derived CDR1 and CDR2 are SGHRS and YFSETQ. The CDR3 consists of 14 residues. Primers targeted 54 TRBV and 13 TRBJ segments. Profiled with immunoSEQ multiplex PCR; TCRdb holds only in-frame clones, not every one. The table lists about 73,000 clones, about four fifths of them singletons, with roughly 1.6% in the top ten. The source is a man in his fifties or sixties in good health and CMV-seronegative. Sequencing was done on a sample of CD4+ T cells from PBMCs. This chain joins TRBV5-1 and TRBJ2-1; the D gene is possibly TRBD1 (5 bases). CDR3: CASSLPSTGHEQFF. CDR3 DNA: TGCGCCAGCAGCTTGCCCAGTACAGGTCATGAGCAGTTCTTC.